Below, 16 T cell receptor beta chains from the same sample are listed, as sequenced in a study of blood T cells in healthy people across ages. A second 7 to 11 cycle PCR used barcoded and J-beta primers. TCRdb passed the 5' RACE reads through MiXCR, listing each CDR3 protein once. Of more than 1,400,000 distinct CDR3 sequences listed, around 39% are singletons. Input material: blood. The source is a woman between 18 and 29 years old in good health.

This sequence joins TRBV6-6 and TRBJ2-1, with D perhaps matching TRBD1 or TRBD2 (5 bases each). This CDR3 spans 17 amino acids. Germline V gene data show CDR1 as MNHNY and CDR2 as SVGAGI (reference sequence). V shed 0 bases and J shed 1 base, with 13 bases lying between them. The CDR3 here is CASSYSGVGNSYNEQFF. In DNA, the CDR3 is TGTGCCAGCAGTTACTCGGGGGTTGGTAATTCCTACAATGAGCAGTTCTTC.

This clonotype was observed a single time. V gene TRBV15 combines with J gene TRBJ2-1, with D unclear. This CDR3 region has 12 residues. Germline V gene data show CDR1 as LNHNV and CDR2 as YYDKDF (reference sequence). The ends were cut back, 6 bases at V and 5 bases at J, with 8 bases in the middle. The CDR3 DNA reads as TGTGCCACCAGGACGGTAAACAATGAGCAGTTCTTC. It specifies CATRTVNNEQFF.

The V call is TRBV7-2, the J call TRBJ2-7; the D gene is possibly TRBD1 (7 bases). The CDR3 runs 15 residues. Germline V gene lookup returns CDR1 SGHTA and CDR2 FQGNSA. The ends were cut back, 5 bases at V and 2 bases at J, with 16 bases in the middle. CDR3 bases: TGTGCCAGCAGCGAGGGGGCAGGGGAGGCCTACGAGCAGTACTTC. This codes for CASSEGAGEAYEQYF.

This chain joins TRBV6-2 or TRBV6-3 and TRBJ1-1; the D is unclear. Trimming pared 2 bases from V and 0 bases from J, leaving 7 bases between. Germline assignment: CDR1 MNHEY and CDR2 SVGEGT. CDR3 size: 14 residues. CDR3 sequence reads: CASSYATMNTEAFF. In DNA form, the CDR3 reads TGTGCCAGCAGTTACGCGACTATGAACACTGAAGCTTTCTTT.

This clonotype was counted a few times. This sequence joins TRBV29-1 and TRBJ2-5, with D hard to call. The CDR3 loop spans 11 amino acids. Germline CDR1 reads SQVTM; CDR2 reads ANQGSEA. The ends were cut back, 3 bases at V and 10 bases at J, with 12 bases in the middle. DNA of the CDR3: TGCAGCGTTGAGGCGGCCCCAGGCCAGTACTTC. This sequence encodes CSVEAAPGQYF.

A few counts support this clonotype. V is TRBV12-5 and J is TRBJ2-3; 12 bases are shared with TRBD2. CDR1 is LGHNT and CDR2 is FRNRAP in the germline V gene. The CDR3 length is 15 residues. V dropped 7 bases and J dropped 5; count of bases not matched to a gene: 7. The DNA for the CDR3 is TGTGCTAGTGCGCTACTAGCGGGAGGAAGAGATACGCAGTATTTT. Its translation: CASALLAGGRDTQYF.

The rearrangement joins TRBV7-3 to TRBJ1-1; D gene ambiguous. Trimming stripped 0 bases from V and 5 bases from J, with 7 bases between. The length of the CDR3 is 13 residues. Germline V gene lookup returns CDR1 SGHTA and CDR2 FQGTGA. The CDR3 nucleotides are TGTGCCAGCAGCTTAACACAGTCTACTGAAGCTTTCTTT. Its translation is CASSLTQSTEAFF.

This clonotype was found a few times. The chain joins TRBV9 to TRBJ2-3, with TRBD2 matching over 10 bases. CDR1 SGDLS and CDR2 YYNGEE come from the germline V gene. The trim removed 1 base at V and 1 base at J, leaving 0 bases unmatched. This CDR3 region has 15 residues. CDR3 in DNA: TGTGCCAGCAGCGTACTAGCGGGGGGCACAGATACGCAGTATTTT. It translates to CASSVLAGGTDTQYF.

J is TRBJ1-5 and V is TRBV29-1; D is undetermined. V was shortened by 6 bases and J by 4 bases, with 13 bases between the two germline ends. CDR3 length: 13 residues. Germline V gives CDR1 SQVTM, CDR2 ANQGSEA. Written as DNA, the CDR3 is TGCAGCGTCCAGGCAGATAGTAATCAGCCCCAGCATTTT. Protein product: CSVQADSNQPQHF.

This clonotype was found a few times. The V call is TRBV2, the J call TRBJ1-5; 7 bases fit TRBD1. This CDR3 region has 15 residues. Trimming cost V 6 bases and J 0 bases; bases outside gene matches: 5. Germline CDR1 reads SNHLY; CDR2 reads FYNNEI. The CDR3 sequence: CASRGTDHSNQPQHF. The CDR3 nucleotides are TGTGCCAGCAGAGGGACAGACCATAGCAATCAGCCCCAGCATTTT.

This clonotype was counted a few times. The rearrangement links TRBV29-1 to TRBJ2-3; TRBD2 matches 10 bases. Germline assignment: CDR1 SQVTM and CDR2 ANQGSEA. The length of the CDR3 is 14 residues. V trimming: 4 bases; J trimming: 6 bases; junction bases outside the gene matches: 7. The CDR3 is CSVGSGRATDTQYF. The CDR3 DNA follows: TGCAGCGTTGGAAGCGGGAGGGCTACGGATACGCAGTATTTT.

This clonotype was detected only a few times. The rearrangement joins TRBV29-1 to TRBJ1-5, with D unresolved. The CDR3 is 12 residues long. Trimming cost V 0 bases and J 6 bases, with 6 bases left between them. The germline V gene encodes CDR1 SQVTM and CDR2 ANQGSEA. For the CDR3, the DNA is TGCAGCGTTGAAGATTTAGGTCAGCCCCAGCATTTT. As protein: CSVEDLGQPQHF.

With respect to this clonotype: Given a much more abundant clone one base away, this may be a read error. The rearrangement uses TRBV2 and TRBJ2-6; 7 bases are shared with TRBD1. The CDR3 has 19 residues. Germline CDR1 reads SNHLY; CDR2 reads FYNNEI. CDR3 DNA sequence: TGTGTCAGCAAGGTACCCGACAGGGCCATTGCAGCTGGGGCCAACGTCCTGACTTTC. Its protein product is CVSKVPDRAIAAGANVLTF.

V and J are TRBV4-1 and TRBJ2-3; 10 nucleotides align to TRBD2. Germline V lookup: CDR1 MGHRA, CDR2 YSYEKL. J lost 4 bases, V lost 0 bases, and 10 bases had no gene match. This CDR3 is built from 18 residues. CDR3 nucleotides: TGCGCCAGCAGCCAAGATGGAAGTCTAGCGGGGGAACCAGATACGCAGTATTTT. It encodes CASSQDGSLAGEPDTQYF.

This clonotype was counted only a few times. The V call is TRBV6-1, the J call TRBJ2-7; 10 nucleotides agree with TRBD2. The J segment lost 6 bases and the V segment lost 4 bases, leaving 6 bases of the junction unmatched. This CDR3 is 14 amino acids long. Germline V gene data show CDR1 as MNHNS and CDR2 as SASEGT. CDR3 loop: CASSVAGGPSEQYF. In DNA form, the CDR3 reads TGTGCCAGCAGTGTAGCGGGGGGCCCTAGCGAGCAGTACTTC.

This clonotype has a handful of counts. The chain has TRBV12-3 or TRBV12-4 and TRBJ2-7, with 12 bases aligning to TRBD2. With V trimmed by 2 bases and J by 6 bases, 14 bases remained unmatched. There are 18 residues in the CDR3. The CDR3, as DNA: TGTGCCAGCAGTTTAATGTCTAGCGGGAGGGCCGGTCACGGCGAGCAGTACTTC. This codes for CASSLMSSGRAGHGEQYF.